This T cell receptor (beta chain) was retrieved from a study of technical replicates of blood from several donors. The repertoire was sequenced with immunoSEQ multiplex PCR; TCRdb's copy has only in-frame clones and lacks some. This sample yields some 70,000 clones, of which 85% to 90% are seen a single time; 4.5% to 5% belongs to the top ten. In germline, CDR1 is SGHRS, CDR2 YFSETQ. Trimming took off 0 bases at V and 2 bases at J, with 10 bases between the two ends. This CDR3 has 15 residues. This sequence joins TRBV5-1 and TRBJ2-3; maybe TRBD2 (5 bases). This TCR was sampled from a human donor in good health. Some clones in this sample may be carry-over from other donors' samples. Sequenced sample: PBMCs. For the CDR3, the DNA is TGCGCCAGCAGCTTGGGGGAGTTCTCCACAGATACGCAGTATTTT. It encodes CASSLGEFSTDTQYF.